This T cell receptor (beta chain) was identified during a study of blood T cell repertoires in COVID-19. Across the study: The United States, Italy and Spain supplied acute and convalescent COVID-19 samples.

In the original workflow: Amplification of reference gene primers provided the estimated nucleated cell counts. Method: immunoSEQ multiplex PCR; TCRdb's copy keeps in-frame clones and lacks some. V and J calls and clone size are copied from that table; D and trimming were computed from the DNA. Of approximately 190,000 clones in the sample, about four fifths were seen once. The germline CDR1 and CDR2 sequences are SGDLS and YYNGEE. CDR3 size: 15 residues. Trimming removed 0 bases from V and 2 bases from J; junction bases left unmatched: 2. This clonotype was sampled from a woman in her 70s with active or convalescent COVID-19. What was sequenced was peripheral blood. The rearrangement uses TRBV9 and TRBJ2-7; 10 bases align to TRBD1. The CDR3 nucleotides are TGTGCCAGCAGCGTAGCGGACAGGGGGACCTACGAGCAGTACTTC. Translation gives CASSVADRGTYEQYF.